This T cell receptor beta chain was identified in a study of CD8+CD57+ T cells in acquired aplastic anemia listed by TCRdb under 2018. Some background on the complete study: On average, sorted CD4+ and CD8+ cells yielded approximately 3 ug of extracted DNA, with a range of about 0.19 to 30 ug. Mean read counts for healthy donor samples were about 10 million for CD4+ cells and about 12 million for CD8+ cells. Points the paper makes about the study in general: Roughly 29 CD8+ CDR3 sequences were found in both patients and controls but appeared to be highly expressed in patients and within the immunodominant clones of the patients. Between patients and healthy controls, no significant difference in CD8+ Simpson's diversity was found (P=0.060).

TCR repertoires of sorted CD4+ and CD8+ blood T cells from severe aplastic anemia patients and healthy subjects were deep-sequenced in the study. Ficoll-Paque density gradient centrifugation was used to isolate peripheral blood mononuclear cells. Before DNA extraction, CD4+ and CD8+ T cells were sorted by FACS or by magnetic beads. This clonotype was recorded many times. The target of this receptor is not known. Base qualities are not provided; no much larger clone lies one nucleotide away. The trim is 5 bases for V and 8 bases for J, with a gap of 11 bases between the germline ends. Including cysteine and phenylalanine, the CDR3 has 12 amino acids. The read is trimmed to its CDR3 DNA, 36 bases read in frame from base 1. According to the germline V gene (reference sequence), CDR1 reads SEHNR and CDR2 reads FQNEAQ. TCR beta VDJ combination and CDR3 sequence profiling used genomic DNA as the template. An Illumina HiSeq 2000 was the platform used for TCR repertoire sequencing. In the paper's pipeline: Repertoire assessment relied on Simpson's diversity index, CDR3 size and DJ length profiles, and TRBV/TRBJ rearrangement plots. The most abundant DNA sequence in the deep sequencing data was taken as the immunodominant clone. CDR3 amino acid sequences were screened for sharing across subjects and were compared with published repertoires and the VDJdb database. TCRdb reran the public reads through fastp at Q25 and MiXCR, keeping productive beta chains. Rows are unified per CDR3 protein, each entry keeping the most common DNA and genes. The V and J calls and clone size come from TCRdb's table, not from the authors' own analysis. The sample table shows around 150,000 distinct CDR3 sequences, and 41% are seen once. The ten largest clones add up to 8% to 9% of the sample.

The clonotype was recovered from a human donor in good health, serving as a control. The chain links TRBV7-9 with TRBJ2-3, with no confident D gene call. Sequenced sample: sorted CD4+, CD8+, or CD8+CD57+ T cells (not recorded which) from PBMCs. The nucleotide sequence is given as TGTGCCAGCAGCCAGCAACCAACTACGCAGTATTTT. The resulting protein is CASSQQPTTQYF. Here the CDR3 is joined to the reference TRBV7-9 and TRBJ2-3 genes, and the full variable domain is: DTGVSQNPRHKITKRGQNVTFRCDPISEHNRLYWYRQTLGQGPEFLTYFQNEAQLEKSRLLSDRFSAERPKGSFSTLEIQRTEQGDSAMYLCASSQQPTTQYFGPGTRLTVL.